This T cell receptor (beta chain) is from a study of cytomegalovirus exposure and HLA in healthy donors. The germline V and J ends were trimmed by 5 bases and 5 bases, with 16 bases remaining between them. CDR3 length equals 15 residues. The V gene's germline CDR1 is SGHNT and CDR2 YENEEA. Sequencing used immunoSEQ multiplex PCR; TCRdb keeps in-frame clones, though not all of them. This repertoire shows roughly 45,000 clones, nearly 95% found once; its top ten account for approximately 7.8%. Study-wide findings and caveats: Associated with cytomegalovirus, according to the listing, were around 160 TCR beta chains.

With respect to this clone: Antigen specificity is unknown.

The sequence was obtained from a woman aged 18-35 years in good health and CMV-seropositive. Input material: PBMCs. The rearrangement links TRBV11-3 to TRBJ2-1; maybe TRBD1 (6 bases). The CDR3 DNA reads as TGTGCCAGCAGCGGGGGACATCTACCCCACAATGAGCAGTTCTTC. Amino acids: CASSGGHLPHNEQFF.